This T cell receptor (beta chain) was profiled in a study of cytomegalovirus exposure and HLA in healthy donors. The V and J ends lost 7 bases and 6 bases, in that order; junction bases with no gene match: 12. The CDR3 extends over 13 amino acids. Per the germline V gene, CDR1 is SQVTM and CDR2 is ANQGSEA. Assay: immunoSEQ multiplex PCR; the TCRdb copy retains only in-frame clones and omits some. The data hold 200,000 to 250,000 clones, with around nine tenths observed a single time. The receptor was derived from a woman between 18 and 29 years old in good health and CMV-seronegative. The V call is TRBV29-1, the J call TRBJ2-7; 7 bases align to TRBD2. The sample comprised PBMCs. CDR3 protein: CSADPGLPLEQYF. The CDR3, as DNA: TGCAGCGCCGACCCGGGACTACCCCTCGAGCAGTACTTC.